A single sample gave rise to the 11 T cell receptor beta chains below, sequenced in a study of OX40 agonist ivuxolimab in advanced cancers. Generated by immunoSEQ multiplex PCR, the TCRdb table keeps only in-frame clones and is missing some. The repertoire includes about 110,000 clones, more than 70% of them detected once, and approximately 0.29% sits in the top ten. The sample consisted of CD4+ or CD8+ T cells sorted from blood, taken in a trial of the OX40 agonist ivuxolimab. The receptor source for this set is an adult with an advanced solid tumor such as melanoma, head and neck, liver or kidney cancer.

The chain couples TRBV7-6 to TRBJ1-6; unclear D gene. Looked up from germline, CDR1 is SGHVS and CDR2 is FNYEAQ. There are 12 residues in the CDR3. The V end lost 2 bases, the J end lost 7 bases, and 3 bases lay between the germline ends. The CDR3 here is CASSLSNSPLHF. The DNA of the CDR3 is TGTGCCAGCAGCTTATCAAATTCACCCCTCCACTTT.

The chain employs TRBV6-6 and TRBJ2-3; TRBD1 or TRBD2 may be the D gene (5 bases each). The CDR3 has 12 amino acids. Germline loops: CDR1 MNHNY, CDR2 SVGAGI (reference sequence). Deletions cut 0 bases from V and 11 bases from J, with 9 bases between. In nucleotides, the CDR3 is TGTGCCAGCAGTTACTCTGGGGGTGAGCAGTATTTT. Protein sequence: CASSYSGGEQYF.

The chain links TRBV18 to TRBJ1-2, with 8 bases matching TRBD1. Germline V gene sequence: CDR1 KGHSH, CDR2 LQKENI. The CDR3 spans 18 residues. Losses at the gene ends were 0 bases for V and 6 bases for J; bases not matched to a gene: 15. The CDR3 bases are TGTGCCAGCTCACCACCGCGGGGGCAGGGGGCGATTTGGGATGGCTACACCTTC. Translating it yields CASSPPRGQGAIWDGYTF. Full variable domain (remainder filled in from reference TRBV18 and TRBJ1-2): NAGVMQNPRHLVRRRGQEARLRCSPMKGHSHVYWYRQLPEEGLKFMVYLQKENIIDESGMPKERFSAEFPKEGPSILRIQQVVRGDSAAYFCASSPPRGQGAIWDGYTFGSGTRLTVV.

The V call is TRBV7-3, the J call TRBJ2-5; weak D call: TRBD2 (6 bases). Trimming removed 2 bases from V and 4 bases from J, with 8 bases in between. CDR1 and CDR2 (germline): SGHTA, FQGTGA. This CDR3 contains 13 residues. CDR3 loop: CASSLGGSETQYF. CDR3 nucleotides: TGTGCCAGCAGCTTAGGGGGGTCAGAGACCCAGTACTTC.

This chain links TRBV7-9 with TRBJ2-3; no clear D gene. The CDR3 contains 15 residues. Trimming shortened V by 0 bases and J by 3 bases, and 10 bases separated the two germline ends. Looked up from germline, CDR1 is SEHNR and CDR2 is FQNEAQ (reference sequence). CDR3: CASSLAAMGTDTQYF. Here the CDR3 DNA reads TGTGCCAGCAGCTTAGCCGCGATGGGAACAGATACGCAGTATTTT. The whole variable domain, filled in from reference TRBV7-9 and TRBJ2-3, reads DTGVSQNPRHKITKRGQNVTFRCDPISEHNRLYWYRQTLGQGPEFLTYFQNEAQLEKSRLLSDRFSAERPKGSFSTLEIQRTEQGDSAMYLCASSLAAMGTDTQYFGPGTRLTVL.

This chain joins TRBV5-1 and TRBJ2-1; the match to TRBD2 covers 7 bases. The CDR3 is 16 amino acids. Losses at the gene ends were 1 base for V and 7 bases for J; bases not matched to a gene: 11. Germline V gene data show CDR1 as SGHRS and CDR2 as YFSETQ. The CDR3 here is CASSLSGLVGANEQFF. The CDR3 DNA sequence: TGCGCCAGCAGCTTGTCCGGACTAGTCGGGGCAAATGAGCAGTTCTTC.

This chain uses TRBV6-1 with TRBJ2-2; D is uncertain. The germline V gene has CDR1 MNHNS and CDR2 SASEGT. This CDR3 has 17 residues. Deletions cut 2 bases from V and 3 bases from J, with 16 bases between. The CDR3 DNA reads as TGTGCCAGCAGTGAACAGCCCTTAAAGGTGTACACCGGGGAGCTGTTTTTT. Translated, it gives CASSEQPLKVYTGELFF.

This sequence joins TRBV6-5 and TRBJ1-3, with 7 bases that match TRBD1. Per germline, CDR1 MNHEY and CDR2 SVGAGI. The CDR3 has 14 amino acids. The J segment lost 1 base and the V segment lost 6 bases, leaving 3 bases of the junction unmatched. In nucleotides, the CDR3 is TGTGCCAGCAGACTACAGGGGTCTGGAAACACCATATATTTT. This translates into CASRLQGSGNTIYF.

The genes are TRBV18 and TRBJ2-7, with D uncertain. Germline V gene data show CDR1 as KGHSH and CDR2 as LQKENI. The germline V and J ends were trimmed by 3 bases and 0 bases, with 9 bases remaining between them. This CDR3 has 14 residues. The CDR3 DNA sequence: TGTGCCAGCTCACCTACTCAATTCTCCTACGAGCAGTACTTC. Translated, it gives CASSPTQFSYEQYF.

For the CDR3, the DNA is TGTGCCAGCAGCGACGAGAGCGGCATTCAGTACTTC. Encoded protein: CASSDESGIQYF. V gene TRBV7-6 combines with J gene TRBJ2-4; a weak D match, TRBD2 (5 bases). With 5 bases removed from V and 9 bases from J, the gap between germline ends came to 11 bases. Germline V gene lookup returns CDR1 SGHVS and CDR2 FNYEAQ. The CDR3 length is 12 residues.

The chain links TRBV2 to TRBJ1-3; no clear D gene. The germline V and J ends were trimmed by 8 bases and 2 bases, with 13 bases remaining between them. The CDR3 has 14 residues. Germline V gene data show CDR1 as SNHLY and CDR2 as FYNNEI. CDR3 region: CASGLLTAGNTIYF. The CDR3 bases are TGTGCCAGCGGCCTGTTAACCGCTGGAAACACCATATATTTT.